This T cell receptor beta chain was captured by sequencing in a study of graft-versus-host responses after intestinal transplantation. About the research overall: Recipients uniformly received anti-thymocyte globulin induction, followed by tacrolimus and steroids for about three years. Findings of the study overall: There were GvH clones found in recipient marrow, and some of them appeared first in ileum or blood. Some patients had graft-donor T cell macrochimerism. In their allografts, the ratios of graft-versus-host to host-versus-graft T cell clones were high.

Germline assignment: CDR1 LGHNT and CDR2 FRNRAP. This CDR3 is 21 amino acids long. Trimming at V came to 1 base and at J to 2 bases, leaving 23 bases not matched to a gene. The authors processed graft tissue to release intraepithelial and lamina propria lymphocytes. In regard to this clone: Antigen unknown.

Method: immunoSEQ multiplex PCR; TCRdb's copy keeps in-frame clones and lacks some. The sample lists about 9,100 clones, approximately 74% occurring once. J is TRBJ2-7 and V is TRBV12-5; 7 bases match TRBD2. The receptor was derived from a human patient who received an intestinal transplant, so some T cells may come from the graft donor. The starting material was ileum tissue, obtained around 500 days after intestinal transplant. The CDR3 nucleotides read TGTGCTAGTGGTTTGGCACCCCATCAATTCGGGGGGAGCGGACCAACCTACGAGCAGTACTTC. It codes for CASGLAPHQFGGSGPTYEQYF.